This T cell receptor (beta chain) was documented in a study of blood T cell repertoires in COVID-19. Looking at the study overall: Samples representing acute and convalescent COVID-19 were sourced from the United States, Italy and Spain. T cells, B-cell-depleted T cells, or PBMCs provided the cDNA or gDNA that served as material.

In the original analysis: The assay estimated nucleated cells by amplifying reference gene primers. Produced via immunoSEQ multiplex PCR; TCRdb's table is partial and in-frame only. V and J calls and clone size are given by that table; D and trimming were obtained from the DNA. This table has 300,000 to 400,000 clones, around 89% appearing once. Sequenced input: peripheral blood. This receptor was obtained from a woman aged 50 to 60 with active or convalescent COVID-19.

This CDR3 reads CASSFSAGEYEQFF. The CDR3 coding sequence is TGTGCCAGCAGCTTCTCAGCGGGAGAATATGAGCAGTTCTTC. The chain recombines TRBV11-1 with TRBJ2-1, with TRBD2 identical over 8 bases. The CDR3 totals 14 residues. The J segment lost 8 bases and the V segment lost 3 bases, leaving 6 bases of the junction unmatched. Germline V lookup: CDR1 SGHAT, CDR2 FQDESV (reference sequence).